This T cell receptor beta chain stems from a study of T cells in Graves' hyperthyroidism and ophthalmopathy. Researchers took RNA transcripts and amplified the TCR beta CDR3 regions from them. First-round RT-PCR targeting the TCR CDR3 was performed with the HTBI primer set. TCRdb reprocessed the multiplex PCR reads via MiXCR and lists one record per CDR3 protein. Of hundreds of thousands of distinct CDR3 sequences listed, more than 20% are singletons. After removal of 4 bases from V and 8 bases from J, the junction contained 7 bases not matched to a gene. Germline V gives CDR1 PRHDT, CDR2 FYEKMQ (reference sequence). The CDR3 is 14 residues long.

The clonotype originates from a man in his thirties or forties with Graves' ophthalmopathy. The rearrangement uses TRBV13 and TRBJ2-1, with 8 bases aligning to TRBD2. Sequences were obtained from blood. CDR3 nucleotide sequence: TGTGCCAGCAGCTCGACCGGGGGGGGATATGAGCAGTTCTTC. Encoded protein: CASSSTGGGYEQFF.